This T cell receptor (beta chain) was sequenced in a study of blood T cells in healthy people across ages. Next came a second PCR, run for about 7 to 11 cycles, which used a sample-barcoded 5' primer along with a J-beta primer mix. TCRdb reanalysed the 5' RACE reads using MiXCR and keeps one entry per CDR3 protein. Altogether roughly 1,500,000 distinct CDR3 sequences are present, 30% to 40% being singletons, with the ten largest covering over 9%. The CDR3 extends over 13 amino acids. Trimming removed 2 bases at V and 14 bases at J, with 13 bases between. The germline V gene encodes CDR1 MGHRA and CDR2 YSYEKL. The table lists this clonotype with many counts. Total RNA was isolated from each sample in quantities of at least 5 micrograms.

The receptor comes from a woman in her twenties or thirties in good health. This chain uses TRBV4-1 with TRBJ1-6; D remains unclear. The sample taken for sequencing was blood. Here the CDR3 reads CASSQPWEASLHF. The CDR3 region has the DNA TGCGCCAGCAGCCAACCGTGGGAAGCCTCCCTCCACTTT.